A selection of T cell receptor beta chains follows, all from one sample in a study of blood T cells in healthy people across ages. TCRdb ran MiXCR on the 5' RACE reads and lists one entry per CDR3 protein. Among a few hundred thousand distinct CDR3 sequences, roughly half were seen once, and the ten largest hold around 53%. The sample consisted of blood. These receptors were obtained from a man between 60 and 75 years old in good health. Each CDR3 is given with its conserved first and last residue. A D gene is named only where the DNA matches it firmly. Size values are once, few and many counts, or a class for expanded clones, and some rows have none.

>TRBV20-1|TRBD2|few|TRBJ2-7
TGCAGTGCTCTTACGGATCGACTAGCGGGGGGTCGGAACGAGCAGTACTTC
CSALTDRLAGGRNEQYF
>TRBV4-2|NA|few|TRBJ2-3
TGTGCCAGCAGCCAAGGTGGTTTGGGAGAAGATACGCAGTATTTT
CASSQGGLGEDTQYF
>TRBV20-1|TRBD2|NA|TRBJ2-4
TGCAGTGCTAGAGAGTTCGCGGGAGATACCAAAAACATTCAGTACTTC
CSAREFAGDTKNIQYF
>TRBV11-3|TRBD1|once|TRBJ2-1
TGTGCCAGCAGCTCCCGGGACAGGGGCCAAGAGCAGTTCTTC
CASSSRDRGQEQFF
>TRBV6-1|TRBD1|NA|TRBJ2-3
TGTGCCAGCAGTACCGGGACAGGGCGGGCAGATACGCAGTATTTT
CASSTGTGRADTQYF
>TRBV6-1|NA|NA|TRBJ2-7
TGTGCCAGCAGAGAGGGGGACTTTGACTCCTACGAGCAGTACTTC
CASREGDFDSYEQYF
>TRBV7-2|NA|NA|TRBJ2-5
TGTGCCAGTAGCGTAGGTGGCCCAGAGACCCAGTACTTC
CASSVGGPETQYF
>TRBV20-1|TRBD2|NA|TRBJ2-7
TGCAGTGCTCTGGGACTAGCGGGAGGGCCGTTCGACGAGCAGTACTTC
CSALGLAGGPFDEQYF
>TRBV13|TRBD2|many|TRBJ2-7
TGTGCCAGCAGCTTAGCCAGAAGCGGGAGGGTTACCGGGAGTGGCTACGAGCAGTACTTC
CASSLARSGRVTGSGYEQYF
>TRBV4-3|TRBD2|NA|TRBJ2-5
TGCGCCAGCAGCCAAGTGGCGGGAGTTTTAGAGACCCAGTACTTC
CASSQVAGVLETQYF
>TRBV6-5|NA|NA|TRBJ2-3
TGTGCCAGCAGTTACTCGCGATCGGCCGGGGGGCCTAGCACAGATACGCAGTATTTT
CASSYSRSAGGPSTDTQYF
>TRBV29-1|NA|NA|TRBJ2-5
TGCAGCGTGGCCGGATTAGGGTGGGAGACCCAGTACTTC
CSVAGLGWETQYF
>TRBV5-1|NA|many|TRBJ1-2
TGCGCCAGCAGCTTGGCCGGCCGCAACTATGGCTACACCTTC
CASSLAGRNYGYTF
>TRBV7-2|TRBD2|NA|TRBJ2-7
TGTGCCAGCAGCTCCAGCGGGGTCCTTTGGTACGAGCAGTACTTC
CASSSSGVLWYEQYF
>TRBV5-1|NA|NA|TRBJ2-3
TGCGCCAGCAGCTTTTCGGACAACACCCTCGCAGATACGCAGTATTTT
CASSFSDNTLADTQYF
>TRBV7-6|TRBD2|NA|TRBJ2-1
TGTGCCAGCAGCTTAGCCTCTAGCGGGGGCCTAAATGAGCAGTTCTTC
CASSLASSGGLNEQFF
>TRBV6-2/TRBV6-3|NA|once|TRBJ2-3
TGTGCCAGCAGTGCCGACTGGTCAGATACGCAGTATTTT
CASSADWSDTQYF
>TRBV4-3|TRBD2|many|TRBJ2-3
TGCGCCAGCAGCCTCGGGGGCTTAGCGGGAGCGGCAGATACGCAGTATTTT
CASSLGGLAGAADTQYF
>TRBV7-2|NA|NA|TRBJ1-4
TGTGCCAGCAGCACGTCATGGGCAACTAATGAAAAACTGTTTTTT
CASSTSWATNEKLFF
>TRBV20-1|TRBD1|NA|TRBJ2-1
TGCAGTGCTAGAGGCCGGGACAGGGTCTACAATGAGCAGTTCTTC
CSARGRDRVYNEQFF
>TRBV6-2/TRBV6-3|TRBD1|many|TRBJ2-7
TGTGCCAGCAGGGGGGACAGGGGAGGCTCCTACGAGCAGTACTTC
CASRGDRGGSYEQYF
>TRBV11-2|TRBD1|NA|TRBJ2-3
TGTGCCAGCAGCTTAGTGGGCAGGGGGACAGATACGCAGTATTTT
CASSLVGRGTDTQYF
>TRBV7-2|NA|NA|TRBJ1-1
TGTGCCAGCACCAGGGGAAGTGAAGCTTTCTTT
CASTRGSEAFF
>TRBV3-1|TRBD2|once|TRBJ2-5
TGTGCCAGCAGCCAAGAAGGAAGACTAGCGGGTCTATGGGAGACCCAGTACTTC
CASSQEGRLAGLWETQYF
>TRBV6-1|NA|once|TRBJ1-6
TGTGCCAGCAGGTCCATTTTAGGATCACCCCTCCACTTT
CASRSILGSPLHF
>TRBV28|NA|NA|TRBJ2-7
TGTGCCAGCAGTTCACAGGTGCCCCCCTACGAGCAGTACTTC
CASSSQVPPYEQYF
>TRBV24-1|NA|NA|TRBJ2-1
TGTGCCACCAGTGACAGGACAGGCGGGGTGGGGAATGAGCAGTTCTTC
CATSDRTGGVGNEQFF
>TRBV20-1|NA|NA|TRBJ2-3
TGCAGTGCCCGGTCGGTCTTCACAGATACGCAGTATTTT
CSARSVFTDTQYF
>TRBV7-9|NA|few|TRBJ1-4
TGTGCCAGCAGCTCGGCAGGTTTTGCAACTAATGAAAAACTGTTTTTT
CASSSAGFATNEKLFF
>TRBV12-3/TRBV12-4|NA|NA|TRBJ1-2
TGTGCCAGCAGTTCTTGGGACCACCATGGCTACACCTTC
CASSSWDHHGYTF